One sample yielded the 27 T cell receptor beta chains listed below, sequenced in a study of T-cell reconstitution after alpha-beta-depleted transplantation in children. It was with unique molecular identifiers that the TCRbeta library was prepared. Via MiXCR, TCRdb re-called the PCR reads, giving one row per CDR3 protein. The table has 450,000 to 550,000 distinct CDR3 sequences, approximately 10% seen once. This specimen consisted of PBMCs, mostly from graft donor cells, obtained 180 days after TCRalphabeta/CD19-depleted stem cell transplant. The receptors come from a female patient between 2 and 15 years old who had a stem cell transplant for aplastic anemia, so the T cells may come from the graft donor.

V and J are TRBV6-5 and TRBJ2-7; D possibly corresponds to TRBD2 (5 bases). The CDR3 has 16 amino acids. V lost 0 bases to trimming and J lost 4 bases, with 16 bases between them. Germline CDR1 MNHEY, CDR2 SVGAGI. The CDR3 DNA reads TGTGCCAGCAGTTACTCTCAGTGGGCTGAGGGTTACGAGCAGTACGTC. Encoded protein: CASSYSQWAEGYEQYV.

The chain employs TRBV10-3 and TRBJ1-2; D unresolved. Germline-derived CDR1 and CDR2 are ENHRY and SYGVKD. The CDR3 loop spans 12 amino acids. The ends were cut back, 6 bases at V and 5 bases at J, with 10 bases in the middle. This chain's CDR3 is CAIRSPDYGYTF. CDR3 sequence (DNA): TGTGCCATCAGGTCCCCAGATTATGGCTACACCTTC.

There are many counts of this clonotype. The J gene is TRBJ1-6, the V gene TRBV25-1, with D possibly being TRBD1 (5 bases). Trimming removed 3 bases from V and 14 bases from J, with 11 bases in between. The germline CDR1 and CDR2 sequences are MGHDK and SYGVNS. The CDR3 contains 12 residues. CDR3 protein: CASSDGGAALHF. The CDR3 DNA reads as TGTGCCAGCAGTGACGGGGGTGCGGCCCTCCACTTT. Full variable domain (missing parts from reference TRBV25-1 and TRBJ1-6): EADIYQTPRYLVIGTGKKITLECSQTMGHDKMYWYQQDPGMELHLIHYSYGVNSTEKGDLSSESTVSRIRTEHFPLTLESARPSHTSQYLCASSDGGAALHFGNGTRLTVT.

This clonotype has just a few counts. The V call is TRBV6-2 or TRBV6-3, the J call TRBJ1-1; no reliable D call. Germline V gene data show CDR1 as MNHEY and CDR2 as SVGEGT. This CDR3 has 12 residues. V was shortened by 7 bases and J by 4 bases, with 10 bases between the two germline ends. The CDR3 DNA is TGTGCCAGCAAAAGGGCGGGCACTGAAGCTTTCTTT. Amino acid sequence: CASKRAGTEAFF.

This clonotype occurred many times. J is TRBJ2-2 and V is TRBV12-3 or TRBV12-4, with D perhaps given as TRBD1 or TRBD2 (5 bases each). V gave up 4 bases and J gave up 3 bases, with 18 bases separating them. The length of the CDR3 is 17 residues. CDR3 in amino acids: CASSSLPGRTDTGELFF. Here the CDR3 DNA reads TGTGCCAGCAGTTCCCTTCCGGGACGGACGGACACCGGGGAGCTGTTTTTT.

This clonotype was counted a few times. J is TRBJ2-1 and V is TRBV20-1; D gene uncertain. V lost 3 bases to trimming and J lost 12 bases, with 3 bases between them. Germline V gives CDR1 DFQATT, CDR2 SNEGSKA (reference sequence). This CDR3 is built from 8 residues. The CDR3 loop is CSASRQFF. CDR3 sequence (DNA): TGCAGTGCTAGTCGGCAGTTCTTC.

This chain joins TRBV4-3 and TRBJ2-7, with a tentative D call TRBD2 (6 bases). The length of the CDR3 is 13 residues. V was cut by 0 bases and J by 7 bases, with 10 bases left in between. CDR1 LGHNA and CDR2 YSLEER come from the germline V gene. CDR3 coding DNA: TGCGCCAGCAGCCAAGATCGGGAGAGGGAGCAGTACTTC. It translates to CASSQDREREQYF.

A single count supports this clonotype. This CDR3 fails to terminate in the conserved phenylalanine or tryptophan, so it likely reflects a read error. This chain links TRBV27 with TRBJ2-7; TRBD2 agrees at 8 bases. Trimming at V came to 10 bases and at J to 2 bases, leaving 13 bases not matched to a gene. From germline, CDR1 is MNHEY and CDR2 SMNVEV (reference sequence). CDR3 size: 15 residues. This CDR3 reads CATSKSGAGAYEQYL. The CDR3 DNA sequence: TGTGCCACCTCTAAGTCCGGAGCGGGGGCCTACGAGCAGTACCTC.

This clonotype was counted between two and nine times. The chain recombines TRBV10-3 with TRBJ2-1, with 11 bases lining up with TRBD2. V dropped 10 bases and J dropped 4; count of bases not matched to a gene: 9. The CDR3 extends over 15 amino acids. The germline V gene has CDR1 ENHRY and CDR2 SYGVKD. This chain's CDR3 is CATKVGTSGYNEQFF. CDR3 nucleotides: TGTGCCACCAAGGTGGGGACTAGCGGATACAATGAGCAGTTCTTC.

The table lists this clonotype with a few counts. The chain employs TRBV14 and TRBJ2-3, with a tentative D call TRBD2 (6 bases). This CDR3 is 17 amino acids long. Germline CDR1 and CDR2: SGHDN and FVKESK. V gave up 0 bases and J gave up 1 base, with 14 bases separating them. The CDR3 DNA is TGTGCCAGCAGCCAAGATTGGGCGGGACGCGGCACAGATACGCAGTATTTT. This sequence encodes CASSQDWAGRGTDTQYF.

Only a few counts were recorded for this clonotype. The chain combines TRBV19 with TRBJ2-1, with 7 positions matching TRBD2. This CDR3 has 13 residues. The trim removed 1 base at V and 10 bases at J, leaving 4 bases unmatched. The V gene's germline CDR1 is LNHDA and CDR2 SQIVND (reference sequence). CDR3 loop: CASSIVGLPEQFF. As DNA, the CDR3 is TGTGCCAGTAGTATAGTGGGACTACCCGAGCAGTTCTTC. Drawing the rest from reference TRBV19 and TRBJ2-1, the complete variable domain is DGGITQSPKYLFRKEGQNVTLSCEQNLNHDAMYWYRQDPGQGLRLIYYSQIVNDFQKGDIAEGYSVSREKKESFPLTVTSAQKNPTAFYLCASSIVGLPEQFFGPGTRLTVL.

This clonotype has just a few counts. The chain employs TRBV2 and TRBJ2-3; D is undetermined. Germline values: CDR1 SNHLY, CDR2 FYNNEI. Trimming pared 11 bases from V and 5 bases from J, leaving 11 bases between. The CDR3 contains 11 residues. In nucleotides, the CDR3 is TGTGCCGGGTCTATGGGAGATACGCAGTATTTT. It is translated as CAGSMGDTQYF.

This clonotype was detected a few times. The rearrangement joins TRBV28 to TRBJ1-3; possible D gene TRBD1, 6 bases. V was cut by 4 bases and J by 2 bases, with 15 bases left in between. Germline CDR1 is MDHEN and CDR2 is SYDVKM. The CDR3 totals 16 residues. CDR3 coding DNA: TGTGCCAGCAGTTCCATTAGCGGGACAACTGGAAACACCATATATTTT. Translation: CASSSISGTTGNTIYF.

This clonotype was seen a few times. The chain is built from TRBV27 and TRBJ2-1; TRBD2 matches at 13 bases. The CDR3 is made up of 19 amino acids. With V trimmed by 5 bases and J by 5 bases, 15 bases remained unmatched. Germline-derived CDR1 and CDR2 are MNHEY and SMNVEV (reference sequence). This CDR3 reads CASSPLGTSGTSKDNEQFF. The DNA of the CDR3 is TGTGCCAGCAGTCCCCTTGGGACTAGCGGGACGTCTAAGGACAATGAGCAGTTCTTC.

This clonotype appeared a few times. V gene TRBV18 combines with J gene TRBJ2-1, with D unresolved. CDR3 size: 13 residues. Germline assignment: CDR1 KGHSH and CDR2 LQKENI. Trimming left V 2 bases short and J 9 bases short, with 11 bases between. In DNA form, the CDR3 reads TGTGCCAGCTCACCAGTAGTGGGCGGTGAGCAGTTCTTC. This sequence encodes CASSPVVGGEQFF.

This clonotype was found a few times. The chain carries TRBV7-7 and TRBJ2-2, with 7 bases identical to TRBD1. This CDR3 is 17 amino acids long. The trim removed 4 bases at V and 1 base at J, leaving 9 bases unmatched. The germline CDR1 and CDR2 sequences are SSHAT and FNYEAQ (reference sequence). The CDR3: CASSSAPGQRNTGELFF. DNA for the CDR3: TGTGCCAGCAGCTCAGCCCCGGGACAGAGGAACACCGGGGAGCTGTTTTTT.

This clonotype was observed at least ten times. The chain couples TRBV5-1 to TRBJ2-3; 15 bases match TRBD2. The length of the CDR3 is 16 residues. J gave up 6 bases and V 4 bases, and 6 bases lay outside the gene matches. The germline CDR1 and CDR2 sequences are SGHRS and YFSETQ. The CDR3 nucleotides read TGCGCCAGCAGCCCGGGACTAGCGGGAGGTGGTGATACGCAGTATTTT. Protein product: CASSPGLAGGGDTQYF.

The chain has TRBV7-9 and TRBJ2-7; TRBD1 aligns across 9 bases. The length of the CDR3 is 15 residues. Looked up from germline, CDR1 is SEHNR and CDR2 is FQNEAQ (reference sequence). Unmatched junction bases numbered 3, after V lost 1 base and J lost 2 bases. The CDR3 region is CASSLGGQGTYEQYV. DNA for the CDR3: TGTGCCAGCAGCTTAGGGGGACAGGGAACCTACGAGCAGTACGTC.

The chain employs TRBV5-5 and TRBJ2-1; D is unclear. CDR3 size: 17 residues. V was cut by 1 base and J by 7 bases, with 21 bases left in between. Germline CDR1 and CDR2: SGHKS and YYEKEE (reference sequence). CDR3 in DNA: TGTGCCAGCAGCTTGTCGCCTTACTTATCCCTTGAGAATGAGCAGTTCTTC. It translates to CASSLSPYLSLENEQFF.

V usage is TRBV29-1 and J usage is TRBJ1-2; no definite D call. Trimming shortened V by 4 bases and J by 3 bases, and 12 bases separated the two germline ends. Germline V gene sequence: CDR1 SQVTM, CDR2 ANQGSEA. The CDR3 totals 13 residues. The CDR3 DNA is TGCAGCGTTGCTGCCTGGGAACACTATGGCTACACCTTC. It is translated as CSVAAWEHYGYTF. Based on the CDR3 plus reference TRBV29-1 and TRBJ1-2, the full variable domain is SAVISQKPSRDICQRGTSLTIQCQVDSQVTMMFWYRQQPGQSLTLIATANQGSEATYESGFVIDKFPISRPNLTFSTLTVSNMSPEDSSIYLCSVAAWEHYGYTFGSGTRLTVV.

This clonotype occurred a few times. V is TRBV3-1 and J is TRBJ2-2, with no clear D. V dropped 2 bases and J dropped 1 base, with 5 bases sitting between them. Germline V gene lookup returns CDR1 LGHDT and CDR2 YNNKEL (reference sequence). The CDR3 sequence is 14 residues long. The CDR3 protein is CASSQSVNTGELFF. CDR3 coding DNA: TGTGCCAGCAGCCAATCAGTGAACACCGGGGAGCTGTTTTTT.

This clonotype was found a few times. CDR3 residues: CASSLAGGLAGAYEQYF. CDR3 nucleotide sequence: TGTGCCAGCAGCTTAGCGGGGGGACTAGCGGGAGCCTACGAGCAGTACTTC. The chain uses TRBV7-2 and TRBJ2-7; TRBD2 aligns across 14 bases. The CDR3 has 17 residues. The trim removed 0 bases at V and 2 bases at J, leaving 3 bases unmatched. Germline values: CDR1 SGHTA, CDR2 FQGNSA.

This clonotype has more than one count but fewer than ten. This sequence joins TRBV7-2 and TRBJ2-1; 9 bases are a match to TRBD2. J gave up 8 bases and V 3 bases, and 14 bases lay outside the gene matches. Germline V lookup: CDR1 SGHTA, CDR2 FQGNSA. This CDR3 has 17 residues. DNA of the CDR3: TGTGCCAGCAGCTTGGGGCTGCTAGCGGGAAGGAGGGATGAGCAGTTCTTC. It yields the protein CASSLGLLAGRRDEQFF.

This clonotype was counted only a few times. The rearrangement uses TRBV20-1 and TRBJ2-1; D assignment may be TRBD1 or TRBD2 (5 bases each). Trimming stripped 0 bases from V and 6 bases from J, with 30 bases between. The CDR3 runs 20 residues. CDR1 DFQATT and CDR2 SNEGSKA come from the germline V gene (reference sequence). The CDR3 sequence: CSARDWPVGDGLPRGNEQFF. The CDR3 DNA sequence: TGCAGTGCTAGAGATTGGCCGGTAGGGGATGGCCTCCCCCGGGGCAATGAGCAGTTCTTC.

The V gene is TRBV21-1, the J gene TRBJ2-3; the D segment call TRBD2 is taken from the table without a DNA check. TRBV21-1 is marked as a pseudogene. The CDR3 is made up of 19 amino acids. The CDR3 bases are TGTGCCAGCAGCCCCCACTCGGACTCCTTAGATTTCAGCGCGGATACGCAGTATTTT. Amino acids: CASSPHSDSLDFSADTQYF.

This clonotype was counted a few times. Mismatch with germline at one junction end may stem from a read error. The chain has TRBV18 and TRBJ1-2; D ambiguous. This CDR3 contains 12 residues. Germline lookup yields CDR1 KGHSH and CDR2 LQKENI. CDR3 residues: CASSSLDRDAPF. CDR3 DNA sequence: TGTGCCAGCTCATCATTGGACCGCGATGCGCCCTTC.

This chain joins TRBV28 and TRBJ2-3; the D gene is possibly TRBD1 (5 bases). The germline V gene has CDR1 MDHEN and CDR2 SYDVKM. V lost 2 bases and J 3 bases, leaving 12 bases between the germline ends. The CDR3 extends over 15 amino acids. The CDR3 spells CASSLGAIGTDTQYF. Written as DNA, the CDR3 is TGTGCCAGCAGTTTAGGGGCTATCGGGACAGATACGCAGTATTTT.